This TCR beta chain was identified in a study of blood T cell repertoires in COVID-19. Overall study context: Collection of acute and convalescent COVID-19 samples took place in the United States, Italy and Spain.

Here immunoSEQ multiplex PCR was the method, and the copy in TCRdb shows in-frame clones only, minus some. The sample has roughly 230,000 clones; over 75% are singletons. V lost 11 bases to trimming and J lost 7 bases; unmatched junction nucleotides: 13. This CDR3 contains 13 residues. The germline V gene has CDR1 ENHRY and CDR2 SYGVKD. The sequence came from a woman aged 80 or over with acute or convalescent COVID-19. The specimen was peripheral blood. V is TRBV10-3 and J is TRBJ2-7; 8 nucleotides align to TRBD2. CDR3 loop: CAVLEAGAREQYF. CDR3 nucleotide sequence: TGTGCCGTCCTGGAAGCGGGAGCGAGAGAGCAGTACTTC.